This T cell receptor (beta chain) was recorded in a study of blood T cell repertoires in COVID-19. Study-wide background: PBMCs, B-cell-depleted T cells, or T cells were the source of the cDNA or gDNA that made up the material.

Assay used: immunoSEQ multiplex PCR; TCRdb lists only in-frame clones, some missing. Here the sample spans roughly 140,000 clones, around 84% being singletons. Sequenced input: peripheral blood. The sequence was obtained from a human donor in a cohort sampled during active COVID-19.

The CDR3 reads CASSQTGAGEKLFF. CDR3 DNA: TGTGCCAGCAGCCAAACAGGGGCGGGGGAAAAACTGTTTTTT. The chain carries TRBV6-6 and TRBJ1-4; TRBD1 aligns across 7 bases. This CDR3 is built from 14 residues. CDR1 and CDR2 (germline): MNHNY, SVGAGI (reference sequence). V dropped 6 bases and J dropped 8; count of bases not matched to a gene: 9.